These 24 T cell receptor beta chains came from one sample sequenced in a study of shared clonotypes between healthy human individuals. Assay used: immunoSEQ multiplex PCR; TCRdb lists only in-frame clones, some missing. The table shows almost 700,000 clones, with just over 90% occurring only once. Positive CCR7 selection of CD45RO-negative cells yielded the naive CD8 cells, and terminally differentiated effector memory CD45RA+ cells were excluded. The material sequenced was naive CD8+ T cells sorted from blood. The receptors come from a man between 25 and 39 years old in good health.

The genes are TRBV28 and TRBJ2-5; 11 bases agree with TRBD2. With 6 bases clipped from V and 0 bases from J, the junction kept 9 bases outside the gene matches. Germline assignment: CDR1 MDHEN and CDR2 SYDVKM. CDR3 length: 17 residues. As DNA, the CDR3 is TGTGCCAGCAGCCCGGCGACTAGCGGGGAGTACCAAGAGACCCAGTACTTC. Translating it yields CASSPATSGEYQETQYF. Based on the CDR3 plus reference TRBV28 and TRBJ2-5, the full variable domain is DVKVTQSSRYLVKRTGEKVFLECVQDMDHENMFWYRQDPGLGLRLIYFSYDVKMKEKGDIPEGYSVSREKKERFSLILESASTNQTSMYLCASSPATSGEYQETQYFGPGTRLLVL.

The V gene is TRBV5-6, the J gene TRBJ1-2, with D unresolved. Trimming pared 6 bases from V and 1 base from J, leaving 13 bases between. CDR3 length: 14 amino acids. The germline V gene has CDR1 SGHDT and CDR2 YYEEEE. CDR3 in DNA: TGTGCCAGCACTCGCGAGGGCCGTAACTATGGCTACACCTTC. Its protein product is CASTREGRNYGYTF.

The V gene is TRBV27, the J gene TRBJ1-2; possibly TRBD1 for D (5 bases). CDR1 is MNHEY and CDR2 is SMNVEV in the germline V gene (reference sequence). The CDR3 spans 15 residues. V lost 1 base and J 4 bases, leaving 13 bases between the germline ends. The CDR3 sequence: CASSLLGDQGYGYTF. DNA of the CDR3: TGTGCCAGCAGTTTATTGGGGGATCAAGGCTATGGCTACACCTTC.

V and J are TRBV11-2 and TRBJ1-1, with D perhaps matching TRBD1 (6 bases). The CDR3 runs 13 residues. CDR1 and CDR2 from the germline V gene are SGHAT and FQNNGV. V lost 5 bases and J 4 bases, leaving 11 bases between the germline ends. In DNA form, the CDR3 reads TGTGCCAGCAGCGAACAGGGTAGCACTGAAGCTTTCTTT. Translated, it gives CASSEQGSTEAFF.

The chain employs TRBV27 and TRBJ2-3, with 7 nucleotides matching TRBD2. Per the germline V gene, CDR1 is MNHEY and CDR2 is SMNVEV (reference sequence). V shed 7 bases, J shed 0 bases, and the junction held 7 bases outside the gene matches. This CDR3 comprises 15 residues. The CDR3 nucleotides read TGTGCCAGCAACCAGCGGGGTACTAGCACAGATACGCAGTATTTT. This gives the protein CASNQRGTSTDTQYF.

The chain carries TRBV18 and TRBJ2-1, with 9 bases matching TRBD1. V was clipped by 10 bases and J by 7 bases; unmatched bases: 8. The CDR3 consists of 13 residues. Looked up from germline, CDR1 is KGHSH and CDR2 is LQKENI. In DNA, the CDR3 is TGTGCCACCCTACAGGGGGCGTCAAATGAGCAGTTCTTC. Its protein is CATLQGASNEQFF.

This chain joins TRBV29-1 and TRBJ2-7, with D possibly matching TRBD1 (6 bases). With 6 bases removed from V and 0 bases from J, the gap between germline ends came to 12 bases. This CDR3 has 13 residues. CDR1 is SQVTM, CDR2 ANQGSEA, per germline. The CDR3 bases are TGCAGCGTCCGGACAGTCTACTCCTACGAGCAGTACTTC. Amino acids: CSVRTVYSYEQYF.

The chain is built from TRBV28 and TRBJ1-2, with unresolved D. Germline values: CDR1 MDHEN, CDR2 SYDVKM. The V end was cut by 4 bases, the J end by 0 bases, with 12 bases between. CDR3 length: 15 amino acids. As DNA, the CDR3 is TGTGCCAGCAGTTCTTGGACCATATCTAACTATGGCTACACCTTC. It encodes CASSSWTISNYGYTF.

In DNA, the CDR3 is TGTGCCAGCAGTTCGAAGGACCCCTTGGGTGGCTACACCTTC. Its translation is CASSSKDPLGGYTF. The chain combines TRBV28 with TRBJ1-2; D gene uncertain. Germline CDR1 MDHEN, CDR2 SYDVKM. The CDR3 consists of 14 residues. Trimming stripped 4 bases from V and 7 bases from J, with 16 bases between.

In its sample, this clone was seen once. The J gene is TRBJ2-3, the V gene TRBV12-5, with 7 bases lining up with TRBD1. This CDR3 has 12 amino acids. Trimming cost V 6 bases and J 4 bases; bases outside gene matches: 1. Germline V gene lookup returns CDR1 LGHNT and CDR2 FRNRAP. Here the CDR3 DNA reads TGTGCTAGTGGGACAGGGTCAGATACGCAGTATTTT. It specifies CASGTGSDTQYF.

The CDR3 coding sequence is TGTGCCATCACCGAACGTTGGGGGCCCTACGAGCAGTACTTC. Translated: CAITERWGPYEQYF. This rearrangement joins TRBV10-3 to TRBJ2-7, with D perhaps matching TRBD1 (6 bases). CDR3 length: 14 residues. The germline V gene has CDR1 ENHRY and CDR2 SYGVKD. The ends were cut back, 7 bases at V and 2 bases at J, with 15 bases in the middle.

This sequence joins TRBV6-1 and TRBJ2-7, with D possibly matching TRBD1 (7 bases). CDR1 and CDR2 from the germline V gene are MNHNS and SASEGT. The CDR3 has 16 amino acids. Deletions cut 3 bases from V and 6 bases from J, with 21 bases between. The CDR3 coding sequence is TGTGCCAGCAGTGAGGGTATGTGGCAGGGGGGCGGCGAGCAGTACTTC. This sequence encodes CASSEGMWQGGGEQYF.

The rearrangement joins TRBV5-1 to TRBJ1-3; a possible D gene is TRBD1 (5 bases). The CDR3 loop spans 16 amino acids. The germline gives CDR1 SGHRS, CDR2 YFSETQ. V lost 0 bases to trimming and J lost 3 bases, with 13 bases between them. For the CDR3, the DNA is TGCGCCAGCAGCTTGGAGGGGAGGGGCAGTGGAAACACCATATATTTT. Amino acid sequence: CASSLEGRGSGNTIYF.

This sequence joins TRBV7-6 and TRBJ1-1; 8 bases are a match to TRBD1. CDR1 and CDR2 (germline): SGHVS, FNYEAQ. After removal of 5 bases from V and 7 bases from J, the junction contained 12 bases not matched to a gene. CDR3 length: 15 residues. The CDR3 here is CASSELRDRYGEAFF. The CDR3 DNA follows: TGTGCCAGCAGCGAGCTGCGGGACAGGTATGGTGAAGCTTTCTTT.

The rearrangement joins TRBV7-6 to TRBJ2-3; TRBD2 is a possible D gene (5 bases). Germline V gives CDR1 SGHVS, CDR2 FNYEAQ. This CDR3 has 16 residues. Between the trimmed V and J ends, which lost 2 bases and 6 bases, there was a span of 18 bases. CDR3 DNA sequence: TGTGCCAGCAGCTTACTATCCTGGGAGAAGCAGGATACGCAGTATTTT. Translating it yields CASSLLSWEKQDTQYF.

On this clone itself: Additional DNA sequences in this sample encode the identical CDR3. The rearrangement joins TRBV19 to TRBJ2-1; D unclear. The CDR3 spans 13 residues. In germline, CDR1 is LNHDA, CDR2 SQIVND (reference sequence). With 5 bases removed from V and 0 bases from J, the gap between germline ends came to 5 bases. DNA of the CDR3: TGTGCCAGTAGTCGGAGCTCCTACAATGAGCAGTTCTTC. As protein: CASSRSSYNEQFF.

CDR3 sequence reads: CASSLFMGNYGYTF. CDR3 nucleotide sequence: TGTGCCAGCAGTTTATTTATGGGAAACTATGGCTACACCTTC. This chain links TRBV28 with TRBJ1-2; D remains ambiguous. Germline assignment: CDR1 MDHEN and CDR2 SYDVKM. This CDR3 spans 14 amino acids. V was trimmed by 1 base and J by 2 bases, leaving 8 bases between them.

The chain employs TRBV7-6 and TRBJ2-3, with 11 bases matching TRBD2. The germline V gene has CDR1 SGHVS and CDR2 FNYEAQ. V was pared by 1 base and J by 2 bases, with 11 bases of the junction left unmatched. The CDR3 is 19 amino acids. CDR3 in amino acids: CASSLGVIAGGPVTDTQYF. The CDR3 region has the DNA TGTGCCAGCAGCTTAGGAGTAATAGCGGGAGGGCCAGTCACAGATACGCAGTATTTT.

The genes are TRBV6-5 and TRBJ2-2; TRBD1 might be the D (5 bases). There are 15 residues in the CDR3. Trimming removed 2 bases from V and 4 bases from J, with 11 bases in between. Germline V CDR1 and CDR2: MNHEY, SVGAGI. DNA of the CDR3: TGTGCCAGCAGTTACGCAGGGAAGCTCACCGGGGAGCTGTTTTTT. Amino acid sequence: CASSYAGKLTGELFF.

The chain couples TRBV7-3 to TRBJ2-1; 8 bases match TRBD1. CDR3 size: 16 residues. The germline CDR1 and CDR2 sequences are SGHTA and FQGTGA. With 4 bases clipped from V and 2 bases from J, the junction kept 7 bases outside the gene matches. The CDR3 bases are TGTGCCAGCAGCTCCACCGGGACAGGCACCTACAATGAGCAGTTCTTC. It translates to CASSSTGTGTYNEQFF.

The chain joins TRBV15 to TRBJ2-7; 8 bases are shared with TRBD2. Germline assignment: CDR1 LNHNV and CDR2 YYDKDF (reference sequence). The CDR3 length is 17 residues. The J segment lost 6 bases and the V segment lost 0 bases, leaving 13 bases of the junction unmatched. The CDR3 loop is CATSRDLVPLAAREQYF. The CDR3 nucleotides are TGTGCCACCAGCAGAGATCTGGTCCCACTAGCGGCTCGCGAGCAGTACTTC.

The chain employs TRBV15 and TRBJ2-2; 7 nucleotides align to TRBD2. This CDR3 is 14 amino acids long. V shed 5 bases, J shed 6 bases, and the junction held 6 bases outside the gene matches. From germline, CDR1 is LNHNV and CDR2 YYDKDF (reference sequence). CDR3 sequence: CATSPSGGAGELFF. CDR3 in DNA: TGTGCCACCAGCCCGTCGGGGGGAGCCGGGGAGCTGTTTTTT.

The V gene is TRBV27, the J gene TRBJ2-4, with D hard to call. Germline V gene sequence: CDR1 MNHEY, CDR2 SMNVEV (reference sequence). The length of the CDR3 is 12 residues. The V end lost 7 bases, the J end lost 1 base, and 5 bases lay between the germline ends. The CDR3 DNA reads as TGTGCCAGCAACGGGGCCAAAAACATTCAGTACTTC. It is translated as CASNGAKNIQYF.

Comment on this clone: This specimen includes other DNA sequences encoding the same CDR3. The V gene is TRBV7-2, the J gene TRBJ2-7; D is ambiguous. The CDR3 loop spans 12 amino acids. The germline CDR1 and CDR2 sequences are SGHTA and FQGNSA. V lost 3 bases and J 4 bases, leaving 7 bases between the germline ends. CDR3 loop: CASSFGAYEQYF. Here the CDR3 DNA reads TGTGCCAGCAGCTTCGGTGCTTACGAGCAGTACTTC.